These 15 T cell receptor beta chains were all obtained from the same sample, sequenced in a study of blood T cell repertoires in COVID-19. Measured with immunoSEQ multiplex PCR; TCRdb has only the in-frame clones, and not every one. This table holds 110,000 to 150,000 clones, around 90% found once. The specimen sequenced was peripheral blood. The receptors shown here come from a man aged 70 or older with acute or convalescent COVID-19.

In DNA, the CDR3 is TGCGCCAGCAGCCTAAACAGGGTAGACGAGCAGTACTTC. Its translation is CASSLNRVDEQYF. The rearrangement uses TRBV5-1 and TRBJ2-7; possible D gene TRBD1, 6 bases. In germline, CDR1 is SGHRS, CDR2 YFSETQ. CDR3 length: 13 residues. V lost 4 bases to trimming and J lost 5 bases, with 13 bases between them. Supplemented by reference TRBV5-1 and TRBJ2-7, the full variable domain reads KAGVTQTPRYLIKTRGQQVTLSCSPISGHRSVSWYQQTPGQGLQFLFEYFSETQRNKGNFPGRFSGRQFSNSRSEMNVSTLELGDSALYLCASSLNRVDEQYFGPGTRLTVT.

This clone has just one count. This chain joins TRBV12-5 and TRBJ1-6; no firm D call. This CDR3 is built from 15 residues. Trimming left V 0 bases short and J 7 bases short, with 10 bases between. Germline CDR1 reads LGHNT; CDR2 reads FRNRAP. As DNA, the CDR3 is TGTGCTAGTGGTTTGGTACACAGTCCAAATTCACCCCTCCACTTT. It specifies CASGLVHSPNSPLHF.

Here the CDR3 DNA reads TGTGCCAGCAGTTTCCACAGGGGAGGATACGAGCAGTACTTC. The encoded protein is CASSFHRGGYEQYF. The J gene is TRBJ2-7, the V gene TRBV28, with TRBD1 as a possible D gene (7 bases). CDR3 length equals 14 residues. The ends were cut back, 3 bases at V and 4 bases at J, with 13 bases in the middle. Germline V gene lookup returns CDR1 MDHEN and CDR2 SYDVKM.

This chain links TRBV28 with TRBJ1-2; D perhaps matches TRBD1 (6 bases). Germline V gene data show CDR1 as MDHEN and CDR2 as SYDVKM. The CDR3 loop spans 15 amino acids. V was clipped by 1 base and J by 5 bases, with 14 bases between them. This CDR3 is CASSLSGGGGYGYTF. The CDR3 DNA is TGTGCCAGCAGTTTATCTGGGGGGGGCGGATATGGCTACACCTTC.

A single count supports this clone. The chain is built from TRBV6-5 and TRBJ2-7; TRBD1 matches 8 bases. The CDR3 runs 13 residues. CDR1 and CDR2 (germline): MNHEY, SVGAGI. The V and J ends lost 2 bases and 6 bases, in that order; junction bases with no gene match: 3. DNA for the CDR3: TGTGCCAGCAGTTACAGCAGGGGGCGCGAGCAGTACTTC. It yields the protein CASSYSRGREQYF.

J is TRBJ1-4 and V is TRBV24-1; D might be TRBD1 (5 bases). There are 16 residues in the CDR3. Trimming took 2 bases from V and 2 from J, leaving 11 bases between them. CDR1 KGHDR and CDR2 SFDVKD come from the germline V gene. The CDR3 bases are TGTGCCACCAGTGATTGGGGGGAGGGGACTAATGAAAAACTGTTTTTT. Its translation is CATSDWGEGTNEKLFF.

This chain joins TRBV5-4 and TRBJ2-3; D might be TRBD2 (6 bases). Germline values: CDR1 SGHNT, CDR2 YYREEE (reference sequence). The germline V and J ends were trimmed by 4 bases and 1 base, with 16 bases remaining between them. The CDR3 has 16 amino acids. The CDR3 is CASSGGLRSGTDTQYF. CDR3 DNA: TGTGCCAGCAGCGGGGGACTCCGGAGTGGCACAGATACGCAGTATTTT.

V and J are TRBV6-6 and TRBJ1-3; 12 bases fit TRBD1. V lost 7 bases, J lost 5 bases, and 6 bases stayed unmatched. The CDR3 runs to 15 residues. The germline CDR1 and CDR2 sequences are MNHNY and SVGAGI (reference sequence). CDR3 residues: CASTSGDRGRNTIYF. CDR3 coding DNA: TGTGCCAGCACCTCGGGGGACAGGGGGCGAAACACCATATATTTT.

CDR3 loop: CASSPLQASYGYTF. For the CDR3, the DNA is TGTGCCAGCAGCCCCTTGCAGGCGTCGTATGGCTACACCTTC. The chain employs TRBV3-1 (or the pseudogene TRBV3-2) and TRBJ1-2; D uncertain. Trimming cost V 4 bases and J 5 bases, with 14 bases left between them. The CDR3 runs to 14 residues. Germline CDR1 is LGHDT and CDR2 is YNNKEL (reference sequence).

V and J are TRBV27 and TRBJ2-7; D possibly corresponds to TRBD1 (6 bases). Per germline, CDR1 MNHEY and CDR2 SMNVEV (reference sequence). The V end was cut by 4 bases, the J end by 1 base, with 14 bases between. The CDR3 extends over 15 amino acids. The CDR3 DNA follows: TGTGCCAGCAGTTCCCGCTGGGACAAGTCCTACGAGCAGTACTTC. It yields the protein CASSSRWDKSYEQYF.

The gene calls are TRBV6-5 and TRBJ2-7; possibly TRBD1 for D (6 bases). From germline, CDR1 is MNHEY and CDR2 SVGAGI. The CDR3 spans 14 residues. V dropped 5 bases and J dropped 0 bases, with 11 bases sitting between them. The CDR3 loop reads CASSLRDNSYEQYF. The CDR3 nucleotides read TGTGCCAGCAGTCTCCGGGACAACTCCTACGAGCAGTACTTC.

This rearrangement joins TRBV27 to TRBJ1-1; D is ambiguous. Germline CDR1 MNHEY, CDR2 SMNVEV (reference sequence). V lost 0 bases to trimming and J lost 3 bases, with 5 bases between them. The CDR3 covers 13 residues. The CDR3 reads CASSLSRDTEAFF. The CDR3 bases are TGTGCCAGCAGTTTATCCCGCGACACTGAAGCTTTCTTT.

This chain joins TRBV30 and TRBJ2-5; weak D call: TRBD2 (6 bases). Per the germline V gene, CDR1 is GTSNPN and CDR2 is SVGIG (reference sequence). This CDR3 has 14 residues. The germline V and J ends were trimmed by 3 bases and 4 bases, with 15 bases remaining between them. The CDR3 sequence: CAWRQTGARETQYF. CDR3 sequence (DNA): TGTGCCTGGAGGCAGACGGGAGCCCGAGAGACCCAGTACTTC.

This chain uses TRBV5-8 with TRBJ1-5; TRBD1 is a possible D gene (5 bases). Per germline, CDR1 SGHTS and CDR2 YDEGEE. V was pared by 2 bases and J by 9 bases, with 18 bases between. The CDR3 is 15 residues long. CDR3 loop: CASSLVIGADLPQHF. The CDR3, as DNA: TGTGCCAGCAGCTTAGTAATAGGGGCGGATCTGCCCCAGCATTTT. Full variable domain (outside the CDR3, taken from reference TRBV5-8 and TRBJ1-5): EAGVTQSPTHLIKTRGQQATLRCSPISGHTSVYWYQQALGLGLQFLLWYDEGEERNRGNFPPRFSGRQFPNYSSELNVNALELEDSALYLCASSLVIGADLPQHFGDGTRLSIL.

V usage is TRBV6-5 and J usage is TRBJ2-2, with 8 bases identical to TRBD1. Germline-derived CDR1 and CDR2 are MNHEY and SVGAGI. CDR3 length equals 14 residues. Germline trimming cut 4 bases from V and 5 bases from J; bases unmatched to any gene: 3. The CDR3 loop reads CASSSGQGTGELFF. The CDR3 DNA reads as TGTGCCAGCAGTTCCGGACAGGGTACCGGGGAGCTGTTTTTT.